A selection of T cell receptor beta chains follows, all from one sample in a study of blood T cell repertoires in COVID-19. Generated by immunoSEQ multiplex PCR, the TCRdb table keeps only in-frame clones and is missing some. The table lists about 190,000 clones, roughly 88% of them singletons. What was sequenced was peripheral blood. Receptor source: a woman between 40 and 55 years old who had recovered from COVID-19. CDR3s include the opening cysteine and the closing phenylalanine or tryptophan. Each record gives: D gene, J gene, V gene, clone size, CDR3 DNA, CDR3 protein. A D gene is named only where the DNA matches it firmly. A clone size is listed for some rows: how often the clone was seen (once, few, many), or a class if it is expanded.

>TRBD1|TRBJ1-5|TRBV5-6|.
TGTGCCAGCAGCTTGGGACAGGGGGAAGGGTCCCAGCATTTT
CASSLGQGEGSQHF
>.|TRBJ2-7|TRBV19|once
TGTGCCAGTAGCTTTGCAGGGCTGAGCTCCTACGAGCAGTACTTC
CASSFAGLSSYEQYF
>TRBD2|TRBJ2-1|TRBV5-6|.
TGTGCCAGCAGCGCGGGACTAGGGGCTTACAATGAGCAGTTCTTC
CASSAGLGAYNEQFF
>TRBD1|TRBJ1-5|TRBV19|.
TGTGCCAGTAGGTCCGGGACAGGGAGCAATCAGCCCCAGCATTTT
CASRSGTGSNQPQHF
>.|TRBJ1-1|TRBV30|.
TGTGCCTGGAGTGTACTCGGTGAAGCTTTCTTT
CAWSVLGEAFF
>.|TRBJ2-7|TRBV6-2/TRBV6-3|once
TGTGCCAGCAGTTACTCGCGGGACTCTTCCTACGAGCAGTACTTC
CASSYSRDSSYEQYF
>.|TRBJ2-7|TRBV5-1|.
TGCGCCAGCAGCGTAGACAGCAACTACGAGCAGTACTTC
CASSVDSNYEQYF
>.|TRBJ2-2|TRBV9|.
TGTGCCAGCAGCGTAGGTCGCGCCACCGGGGAGCTGTTTTTT
CASSVGRATGELFF
>.|TRBJ1-1|TRBV7-8|.
TGTGCCAGCAGCTTAAGCGGGCTAAACACTGAAGCTTTCTTT
CASSLSGLNTEAFF
>.|TRBJ2-1|TRBV27|.
TGTGCCAGCAGACTACTTCGCGGGTACAATGAGCAGTTCTTC
CASRLLRGYNEQFF
>.|TRBJ2-7|TRBV6-5|.
TGTGCCAGCAGTTACTCACGGGGACTTCCCGACGAGCAGTACTTC
CASSYSRGLPDEQYF
>.|TRBJ1-1|TRBV5-6|.
TGTGCCAGCACCTCTTTATCCCAGGTTTACCCTGAAGCTTTCTTT
CASTSLSQVYPEAFF
>TRBD1|TRBJ2-1|TRBV24-1|.
TGTGCCACCAGTGTAACGACAGGGGGCGGCAGTGGGGGGCAGTTCTTC
CATSVTTGGGSGGQFF
>.|TRBJ2-1|TRBV25-1|.
TGTGCCAGCAGACTCCCCGGGAGCTCCTACAATGAGCAGTTCTTC
CASRLPGSSYNEQFF
>.|TRBJ2-3|TRBV14|.
TGTGCCAGCAGCCAAGCAGGGGCACCAGATACGCAGTATTTT
CASSQAGAPDTQYF
>.|TRBJ2-2|TRBV15|.
TGTGCCACCAGCAGAGTCGGCGGGAACACCGGGGAGCTGTTTTTT
CATSRVGGNTGELFF
>TRBD2|TRBJ2-1|TRBV5-8|.
TGTGCCAGCAGCTCCGGGAGGGGGAGCGGGAGGGCCTACAATGAGCAGTTCTTC
CASSSGRGSGRAYNEQFF
>TRBD2|TRBJ2-7|TRBV28|.
TGTGCCAGCAGTTCCTCTGGCGGGAGCTCCTACGAGCAGTACTTC
CASSSSGGSSYEQYF
>.|TRBJ1-1|TRBV3-1/TRBV3-2|.
TGTGCCAGCAGCCAGGGGGGGCCTTCTTCCTCTGAAGCTTTCTTT
CASSQGGPSSSEAFF
>TRBD1|TRBJ1-2|TRBV6-5|.
TGTGCCAGCAGTATCGGGACAGGGGGTGGCTACACCTTC
CASSIGTGGGYTF
>TRBD2|TRBJ2-3|TRBV9|once
TGTGCCAGCAGCGTAGTTGGTAGCGGGAGTGGAGATACGCAGTATTTT
CASSVVGSGSGDTQYF
>TRBD1|TRBJ1-5|TRBV3-1/TRBV3-2|.
TGTGCCAGCAGCCAGGACAGGGATCAGCCCCAGCATTTT
CASSQDRDQPQHF
>TRBD1|TRBJ1-6|TRBV7-9|.
TGTGCCAGCAGCTTAGCACAGGGGACTAATTCACCCCTCCACTTT
CASSLAQGTNSPLHF
>TRBD2|TRBJ2-1|TRBV7-3|.
TGTGCCAGCAGCTTAGGACTAGCGGGAGGAAATGAGCAGTTCTTC
CASSLGLAGGNEQFF
>TRBD2|TRBJ2-1|TRBV14|.
TGTGCCAGCAGCCCCACCGGGACTAACTACAATGAGCAGTTCTTC
CASSPTGTNYNEQFF
>TRBD2|TRBJ2-7|TRBV14|.
TGTGCCAGCAGCCCCTTCCGAGGGACTAGCGGGATCTCCGAGCAGTACTTC
CASSPFRGTSGISEQYF
>.|TRBJ1-6|TRBV13|.
TGTGCCAGCAGCCACCGGACAGCGCCGAGCTCCTATAATTCACCCCTCCACTTT
CASSHRTAPSSYNSPLHF
>.|TRBJ2-6|TRBV24-1|.
TGTGCCACCAGTGATTCCAGGGGAGCTGGGGCCAACGTCCTGACTTTC
CATSDSRGAGANVLTF